This T cell receptor beta chain is drawn from a study of blood T cell repertoires in COVID-19. This CDR3 has 12 amino acids. Trimming took 4 bases from V and 2 from J, leaving 2 bases between them. Germline V gene data show CDR1 as SEHNR and CDR2 as FQNEAQ (reference sequence). Data came from immunoSEQ multiplex PCR; TCRdb stores just in-frame clones and leaves some out. The table has 150,000 or so clones, 75% to 90% seen once. The V call is TRBV7-9, the J call TRBJ1-4; D remains ambiguous. The source of this sequence is a woman aged 60-70 years who had recovered from COVID-19. Sequenced sample: PBMCs or T cells enriched from blood (not recorded which). The chain's CDR3 is CASSSTNEKLFF. CDR3 sequence (DNA): TGTGCCAGCAGCTCTACTAATGAAAAACTGTTTTTT.